Below, one T cell receptor beta chain is given with its context. This sample stems from a study of glioma-infiltrating T cells after dendritic cell vaccination. CDR1 KGHSH and CDR2 LQKENI come from the germline V gene. The V gene lost 2 bases and the J gene lost 8 bases, with 9 bases spanning the gap. The CDR3 contains 12 residues. The table came from immunoSEQ multiplex PCR; TCRdb's copy has only in-frame clones and leaves some out. The sample includes under 130,000 clones, roughly 89% of them seen just once. Time point noted: after dendritic cell vaccination, including at tumor progression/relapse. The receptor was derived from a human donor with glioblastoma. The sequencing here drew on blood, taken after dendritic cell vaccination. The chain links TRBV18 to TRBJ1-2; D gene unclear. The CDR3 DNA follows: TGTGCCAGCTCACCAAATTCGGAGGGCTACACCTTC. Amino acid sequence: CASSPNSEGYTF.